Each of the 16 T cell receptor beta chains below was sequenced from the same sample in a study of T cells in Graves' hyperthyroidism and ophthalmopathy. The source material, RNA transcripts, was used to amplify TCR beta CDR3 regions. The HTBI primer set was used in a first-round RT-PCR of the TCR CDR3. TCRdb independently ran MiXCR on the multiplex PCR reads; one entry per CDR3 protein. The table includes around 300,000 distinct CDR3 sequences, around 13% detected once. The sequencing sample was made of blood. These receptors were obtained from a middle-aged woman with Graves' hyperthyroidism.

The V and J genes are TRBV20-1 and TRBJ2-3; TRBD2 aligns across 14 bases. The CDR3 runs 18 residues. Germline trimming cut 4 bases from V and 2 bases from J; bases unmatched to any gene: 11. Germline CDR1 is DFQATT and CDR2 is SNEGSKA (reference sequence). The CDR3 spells CSATPGLAGEGYTDTQYF. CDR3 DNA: TGCAGTGCTACCCCGGGACTAGCGGGAGAAGGTTACACAGATACGCAGTATTTT.

The CDR3 sequence is CASSPDRGLSGNEQFF. CDR3 coding DNA: TGTGCCAGCAGCCCGGATCGGGGGCTCAGCGGTAATGAGCAGTTCTTC. V usage is TRBV11-2 and J usage is TRBJ2-1, with D perhaps TRBD1 or TRBD2 (6 bases each). Trimming removed 5 bases at V and 7 bases at J, with 21 bases between. Per germline, CDR1 SGHAT and CDR2 FQNNGV. This CDR3 has 16 amino acids.

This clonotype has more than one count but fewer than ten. CDR3 in amino acids: CASSPGSAGNTIYF. CDR3 DNA sequence: TGTGCCAGCAGCCCCGGGTCGGCGGGAAACACCATATATTTT. The chain recombines TRBV7-9 with TRBJ1-3; no reliable D call. Germline loops: CDR1 SEHNR, CDR2 FQNEAQ (reference sequence). V dropped 5 bases and J dropped 4 bases, with 12 bases sitting between them. CDR3 length equals 14 residues. The full variable domain, in which reference TRBV7-9 and TRBJ1-3 provide the parts outside the CDR3, is DTGVSQNPRHKITKRGQNVTFRCDPISEHNRLYWYRQTLGQGPEFLTYFQNEAQLEKSRLLSDRFSAERPKGSFSTLEIQRTEQGDSAMYLCASSPGSAGNTIYFGEGSWLTVV.

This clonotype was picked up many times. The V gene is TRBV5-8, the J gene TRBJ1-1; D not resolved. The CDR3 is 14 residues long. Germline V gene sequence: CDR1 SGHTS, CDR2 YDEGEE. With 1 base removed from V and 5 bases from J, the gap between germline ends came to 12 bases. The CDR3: CASSLPRTTTEAFF. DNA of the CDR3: TGTGCCAGCAGCTTGCCCCGTACTACTACTGAAGCTTTCTTT.

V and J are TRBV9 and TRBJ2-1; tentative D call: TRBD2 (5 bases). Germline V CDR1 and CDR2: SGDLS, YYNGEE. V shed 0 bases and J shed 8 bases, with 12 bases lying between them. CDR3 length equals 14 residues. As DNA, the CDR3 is TGTGCCAGCAGCGTAGAGGGAGCAGGCCATGAGCAGTTCTTC. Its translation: CASSVEGAGHEQFF.

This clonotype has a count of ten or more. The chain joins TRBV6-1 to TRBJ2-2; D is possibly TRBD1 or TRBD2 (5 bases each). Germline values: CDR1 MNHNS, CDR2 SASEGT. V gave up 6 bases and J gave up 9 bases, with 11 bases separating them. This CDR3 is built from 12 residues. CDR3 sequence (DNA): TGTGCCAGCAGGGGACCCGACCGGGAGCTGTTTTTT. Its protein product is CASRGPDRELFF.

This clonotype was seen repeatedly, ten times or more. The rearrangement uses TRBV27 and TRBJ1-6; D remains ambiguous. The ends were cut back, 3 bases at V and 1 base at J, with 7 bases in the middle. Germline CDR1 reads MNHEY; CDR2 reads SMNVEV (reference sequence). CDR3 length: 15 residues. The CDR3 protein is CASSFGYSYNSPLHF. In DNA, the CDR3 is TGTGCCAGCAGTTTTGGGTATTCCTATAATTCACCCCTCCACTTT.

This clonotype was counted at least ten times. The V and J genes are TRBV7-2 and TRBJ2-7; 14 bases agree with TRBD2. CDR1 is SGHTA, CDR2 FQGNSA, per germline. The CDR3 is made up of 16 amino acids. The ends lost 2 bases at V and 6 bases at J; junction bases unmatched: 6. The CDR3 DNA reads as TGTGCCAGCAGCTTAACCGGGACTAGCGGGAGTCGCGAGCAGTACTTC. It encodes CASSLTGTSGSREQYF.

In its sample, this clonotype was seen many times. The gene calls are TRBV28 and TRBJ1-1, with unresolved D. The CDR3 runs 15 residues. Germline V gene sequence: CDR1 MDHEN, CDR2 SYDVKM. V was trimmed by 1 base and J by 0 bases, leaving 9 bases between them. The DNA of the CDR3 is TGTGCCAGCAGTTTATTATCCGGCTTGAACACTGAAGCTTTCTTT. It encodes CASSLLSGLNTEAFF.

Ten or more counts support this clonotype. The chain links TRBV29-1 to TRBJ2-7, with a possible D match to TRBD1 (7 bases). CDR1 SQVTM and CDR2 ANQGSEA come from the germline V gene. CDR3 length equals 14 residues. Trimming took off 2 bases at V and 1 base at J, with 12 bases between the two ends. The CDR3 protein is CSVERTGGSYEQYF. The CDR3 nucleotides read TGCAGCGTTGAACGGACAGGAGGGTCCTACGAGCAGTACTTC.

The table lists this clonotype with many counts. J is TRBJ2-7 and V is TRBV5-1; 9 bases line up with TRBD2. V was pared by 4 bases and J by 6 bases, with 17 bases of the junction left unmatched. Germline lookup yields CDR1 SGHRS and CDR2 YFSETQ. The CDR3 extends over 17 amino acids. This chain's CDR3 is CASSPQALAGWGGEQYF. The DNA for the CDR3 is TGCGCCAGCAGCCCCCAGGCTCTAGCGGGGTGGGGAGGCGAGCAGTACTTC.

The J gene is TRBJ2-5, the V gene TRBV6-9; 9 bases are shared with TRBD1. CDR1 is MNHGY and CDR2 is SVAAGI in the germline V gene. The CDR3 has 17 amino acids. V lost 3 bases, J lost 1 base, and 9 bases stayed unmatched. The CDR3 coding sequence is TGTGCCAGCAGTTACCTCCGGGACAGGGATTTCCAAGAGACCCAGTACTTC. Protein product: CASSYLRDRDFQETQYF.

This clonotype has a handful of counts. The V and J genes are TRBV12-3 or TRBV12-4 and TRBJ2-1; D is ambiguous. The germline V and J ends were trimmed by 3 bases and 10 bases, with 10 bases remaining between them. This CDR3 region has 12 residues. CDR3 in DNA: TGTGCCAGCAGTTTTAAAGGGCTGGAGCAGTTCTTC. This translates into CASSFKGLEQFF.

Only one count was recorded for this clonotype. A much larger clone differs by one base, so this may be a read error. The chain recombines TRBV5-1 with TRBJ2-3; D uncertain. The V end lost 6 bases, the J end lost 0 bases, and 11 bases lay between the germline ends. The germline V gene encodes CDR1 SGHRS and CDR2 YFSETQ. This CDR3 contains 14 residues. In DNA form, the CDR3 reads TGCGCCAGCAAGGACGCGGTTAGCACAGATACGCAGTATTTT. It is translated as CASKDAVSTDTQYF.

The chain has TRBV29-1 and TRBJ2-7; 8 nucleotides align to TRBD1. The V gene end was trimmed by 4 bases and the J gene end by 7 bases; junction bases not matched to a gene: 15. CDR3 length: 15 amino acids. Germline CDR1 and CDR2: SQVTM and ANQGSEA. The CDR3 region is CSVGGRGRILDEQYF. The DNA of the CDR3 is TGCAGCGTTGGGGGCAGGGGGCGGATTTTGGATGAGCAGTACTTC.

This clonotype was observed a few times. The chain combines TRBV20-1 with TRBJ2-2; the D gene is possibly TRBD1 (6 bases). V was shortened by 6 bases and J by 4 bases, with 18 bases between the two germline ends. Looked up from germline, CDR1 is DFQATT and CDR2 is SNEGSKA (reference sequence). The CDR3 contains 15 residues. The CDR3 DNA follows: TGCAGTGCCTTACCGGGGACATTTGGCACCGGGGAGCTGTTTTTT. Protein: CSALPGTFGTGELFF.